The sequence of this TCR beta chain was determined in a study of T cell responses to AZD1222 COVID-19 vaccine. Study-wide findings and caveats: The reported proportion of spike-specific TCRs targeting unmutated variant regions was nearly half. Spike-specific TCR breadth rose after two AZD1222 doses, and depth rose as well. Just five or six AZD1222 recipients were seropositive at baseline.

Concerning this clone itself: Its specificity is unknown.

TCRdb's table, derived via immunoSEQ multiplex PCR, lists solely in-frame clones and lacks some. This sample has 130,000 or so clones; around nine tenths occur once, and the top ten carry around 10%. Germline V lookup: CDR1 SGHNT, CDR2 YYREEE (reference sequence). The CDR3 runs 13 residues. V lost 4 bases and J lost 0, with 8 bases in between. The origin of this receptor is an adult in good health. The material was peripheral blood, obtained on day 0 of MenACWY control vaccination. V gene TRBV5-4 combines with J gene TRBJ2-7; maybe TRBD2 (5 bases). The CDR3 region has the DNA TGTGCCAGCAGCCACGACTACTCCTACGAGCAGTACTTC. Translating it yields CASSHDYSYEQYF.